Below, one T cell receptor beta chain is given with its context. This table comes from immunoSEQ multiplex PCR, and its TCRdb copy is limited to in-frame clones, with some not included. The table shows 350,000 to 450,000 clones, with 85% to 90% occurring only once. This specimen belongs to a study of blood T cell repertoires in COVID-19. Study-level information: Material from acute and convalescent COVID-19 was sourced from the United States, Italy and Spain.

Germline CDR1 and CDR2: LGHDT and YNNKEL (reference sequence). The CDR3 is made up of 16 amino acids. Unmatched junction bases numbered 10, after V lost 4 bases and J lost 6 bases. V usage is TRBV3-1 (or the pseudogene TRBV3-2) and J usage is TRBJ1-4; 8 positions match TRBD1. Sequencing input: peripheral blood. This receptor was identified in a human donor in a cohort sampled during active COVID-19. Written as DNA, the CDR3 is TGTGCCAGCAGCCGGACTTACGGGACAGGTGATGAAAAACTGTTTTTT. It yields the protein CASSRTYGTGDEKLFF.